This T cell receptor beta chain was identified during a study of T-cell reconstitution after alpha-beta-depleted transplantation in children. V was pared by 9 bases and J by 6 bases, with 6 bases between. The CDR3 runs 10 residues. Germline CDR1 and CDR2: SGHTA and FQGNSA. With respect to this clonotype: The antigen is not known.

Findings and caveats of the study: Where alpha-beta T cells came from about two months after transplant was reportedly several hundred expanded graft clones. Elevated TCRbeta diversity at day 60 was traced, in some patients, to surviving recipient T cells and thymic progenitors. At the one-year point after transplant, T-cell counts and TCRbeta diversity were found to come mostly from T cells that had been newly produced.

Preparing the TCRbeta library involved the use of unique molecular identifiers. TCRdb passed the PCR reads through MiXCR, listing each CDR3 protein once. The sample includes about 980,000 distinct CDR3 sequences, around 30% of them seen just once. The specimen was PBMCs, mostly from graft donor cells, collected 360 days after TCRalphabeta/CD19-depleted stem cell transplant. J is TRBJ2-1 and V is TRBV7-2; no clear D. The sequence was collected from a boy less than two years old who had a stem cell transplant for SCID, so the T cells may come from the graft donor. The CDR3 protein is CARAGNEQFF. DNA of the CDR3: TGTGCCAGGGCCGGCAATGAGCAGTTCTTC.